This T cell receptor (beta chain) was identified during a study of T cell responses to AZD1222 COVID-19 vaccine. This clone was counted once. The antigen is undetermined. Overall study results and limits: Only 5 or 6 individuals given AZD1222 were seropositive at baseline. Donors in the cohort were predominantly white British and more often female, and clonal diversity was possibly underestimated.

Profiled with immunoSEQ multiplex PCR; TCRdb holds only in-frame clones, not every one. Of 130,000 or so clones listed, just under 95% are singletons. The source of this sequence is an adult in good health. This specimen consisted of peripheral blood, obtained on day 0 of AZD1222 vaccination.

CDR3 in DNA: TGTGCCAGCAGCTTAGCCGGGACAGGGAACACTGAAGCTTTCTTT. Translating it yields CASSLAGTGNTEAFF. The J gene is TRBJ1-1, the V gene TRBV7-6; 8 bases are shared with TRBD1. After removal of 0 bases from V and 1 base from J, the junction contained 1 base not matched to a gene. The length of the CDR3 is 15 residues. CDR1 and CDR2 from the germline V gene are SGHVS and FNYEAQ.